The 20 T cell receptor beta chains given below trace back to one sample, sequenced in a study of cytomegalovirus exposure and HLA in healthy donors. A multiplex PCR was run with 60 Vbeta primers and 13 Jbeta primers. Some clones are missing from TCRdb's copy, which holds only in-frame ones; the method was immunoSEQ multiplex PCR. The sample holds about 160,000 clones; roughly 85% are singletons and the top ten take over 0.8%. Source material: PBMCs. The receptors were gathered from a woman aged 25 to 39 in good health and CMV-seronegative.

CDR3 DNA: TGCAGCGTGGCGGGCTCCGCATCAAGGAACACTGAAGCTTTCTTT. Translating it yields CSVAGSASRNTEAFF. J is TRBJ1-1 and V is TRBV29-1; D ambiguous. Germline V gene lookup returns CDR1 SQVTM and CDR2 ANQGSEA. V was shortened by 6 bases and J by 1 base, with 18 bases between the two germline ends. This CDR3 has 15 amino acids.

This clone was seen more than once but under ten times. In nucleotides, the CDR3 is TGCGCCAGCAGCCAAGATCCCGGGGGTTCCGGGCAGTTTTTGGCTTTCTTT. Its protein is CASSQDPGGSGQFLAFF. V and J are TRBV4-1 and TRBJ1-1; a weak D match, TRBD1 (5 bases). The CDR3 has 17 residues. Trimming took off 0 bases at V and 11 bases at J, with 25 bases between the two ends. Germline CDR1 and CDR2: MGHRA and YSYEKL.

The sample holds a few counts of this clone. V usage is TRBV7-9 and J usage is TRBJ1-5, with 9 bases that match TRBD1. V dropped 5 bases and J dropped 2; count of bases not matched to a gene: 4. The CDR3 runs to 15 residues. Germline CDR1 SEHNR, CDR2 FQNEAQ (reference sequence). CDR3 amino acids: CASSATGGRNQPQHF. The CDR3, as DNA: TGTGCCAGCAGCGCGACAGGGGGACGCAATCAGCCCCAGCATTTT.

The V and J genes are TRBV7-2 and TRBJ1-5; TRBD1 agrees at 7 bases. Germline assignment: CDR1 SGHTA and CDR2 FQGNSA. J lost 0 bases, V lost 2 bases, and 7 bases had no gene match. The CDR3 runs to 17 residues. This CDR3 is CASSLFTGDYSNQPQHF. The DNA of the CDR3 is TGTGCCAGCAGCTTATTTACAGGGGATTATAGCAATCAGCCCCAGCATTTT.

DNA of the CDR3: TGTGCCAGTAGTATAGGATCGCAGTTAAACTACACCTTC. This sequence encodes CASSIGSQLNYTF. The chain joins TRBV19 to TRBJ1-2; D gene uncertain. The CDR3 runs to 13 residues. In germline, CDR1 is LNHDA, CDR2 SQIVND (reference sequence). V was pared by 1 base and J by 10 bases, with 13 bases between. Full variable domain (missing parts from reference TRBV19 and TRBJ1-2): DGGITQSPKYLFRKEGQNVTLSCEQNLNHDAMYWYRQDPGQGLRLIYYSQIVNDFQKGDIAEGYSVSREKKESFPLTVTSAQKNPTAFYLCASSIGSQLNYTFGSGTRLTVV.

This sequence joins TRBV6-1 and TRBJ1-4, with no clear D. Germline values: CDR1 MNHNS, CDR2 SASEGT. The CDR3 has 14 amino acids. V lost 7 bases to trimming and J lost 2 bases, with 11 bases between them. The CDR3 is CASTRVGTNEKLFF. The CDR3 DNA follows: TGTGCCAGCACCCGGGTTGGGACTAATGAAAAACTGTTTTTT.

This chain joins TRBV7-7 and TRBJ2-5, with TRBD1 matching 7 bases. Unmatched junction bases numbered 3, after V lost 5 bases and J lost 3 bases. The CDR3 length is 13 residues. The germline CDR1 and CDR2 sequences are SSHAT and FNYEAQ (reference sequence). In DNA form, the CDR3 reads TGTGCCAGCAGCCTCAGGGGGAAAGAGACCCAGTACTTC. This encodes CASSLRGKETQYF.

The chain combines TRBV2 with TRBJ1-2; 7 bases match TRBD1. Per the germline V gene, CDR1 is SNHLY and CDR2 is FYNNEI. The CDR3 contains 13 residues. The V gene end was trimmed by 7 bases and the J gene end by 7 bases; junction bases not matched to a gene: 9. CDR3: CASTGTVIAGYTF. The DNA of the CDR3 is TGTGCCAGCACCGGGACAGTTATTGCTGGCTACACCTTC.

The V gene is TRBV19, the J gene TRBJ1-5, with 7 bases aligning to TRBD1. The CDR3 contains 18 residues. Germline V gene lookup returns CDR1 LNHDA and CDR2 SQIVND (reference sequence). The V and J ends lost 0 bases and 4 bases, in that order; junction bases with no gene match: 12. CDR3 protein: CASSIDRGISDRNQPQHF. DNA of the CDR3: TGTGCCAGTAGTATAGATCGTGGGATCTCGGACAGGAATCAGCCCCAGCATTTT.

This clone was seen just once. The chain combines TRBV7-6 with TRBJ2-5; a weak D match, TRBD2 (5 bases). The closer fit of TRBJ2-7 to the DNA end suggests the J call may be wrong. Germline CDR1 reads SGHVS; CDR2 reads FNYEAQ. The CDR3 length is 16 residues. The CDR3 sequence is CASSPARSRRNHEQYF. The CDR3 nucleotides are TGTGCCAGCAGCCCCGCCCGGTCCCGGAGGAACCACGAGCAGTACTTC.

Written as DNA, the CDR3 is TGTGCCAGCAGTGATGCGGTGATGCGGACAGGTGGGCCCTACGAGCAGTACTTC. Its protein product is CASSDAVMRTGGPYEQYF. The chain uses TRBV2 and TRBJ2-7; TRBD1 agrees at 7 bases. Germline lookup yields CDR1 SNHLY and CDR2 FYNNEI. J lost 2 bases, V lost 3 bases, and 16 bases had no gene match. The CDR3 consists of 18 residues.

The chain uses TRBV11-2 and TRBJ2-3; 8 bases map to TRBD1. V was pared by 1 base and J by 2 bases, with 2 bases of the junction left unmatched. Looked up from germline, CDR1 is SGHAT and CDR2 is FQNNGV. The CDR3 sequence is 15 residues long. CDR3 nucleotides: TGTGCCAGCAGCTTAGGGACAGGGCTCACAGATACGCAGTATTTT. The encoded protein is CASSLGTGLTDTQYF. The whole variable domain, filled in from reference TRBV11-2 and TRBJ2-3, reads EAGVAQSPRYKIIEKRQSVAFWCNPISGHATLYWYQQILGQGPKLLIQFQNNGVVDDSQLPKDRFSAERLKGVDSTLKIQPAKLEDSAVYLCASSLGTGLTDTQYFGPGTRLTVL.

V is TRBV30 and J is TRBJ1-1; the D gene is possibly TRBD1 (6 bases). The CDR3 is 12 residues long. The V gene's germline CDR1 is GTSNPN and CDR2 SVGIG (reference sequence). The V end was cut by 3 bases, the J end by 6 bases, with 11 bases between. Written as DNA, the CDR3 is TGTGCCTGGAGCCGGGGGGGCCCTGAAGCTTTCTTT. This encodes CAWSRGGPEAFF.

V gene TRBV19 combines with J gene TRBJ2-2, with D possibly TRBD2 on 5 matching bases. CDR3 length: 15 amino acids. The V gene lost 2 bases and the J gene lost 2 bases, with 9 bases spanning the gap. Germline assignment: CDR1 LNHDA and CDR2 SQIVND (reference sequence). Here the CDR3 DNA reads TGTGCCAGTAGTATACCGGGGTCAAACACCGGGGAGCTGTTTTTT. Translating gives CASSIPGSNTGELFF.

The chain is built from TRBV19 and TRBJ1-3, with D possibly TRBD1 on 6 matching bases. The CDR3 totals 14 residues. Germline V gene data show CDR1 as LNHDA and CDR2 as SQIVND (reference sequence). Trimming cost V 4 bases and J 2 bases, with 9 bases left between them. The CDR3 here is CASSRGGTGNTIYF. CDR3 bases: TGTGCCAGTAGTAGGGGGGGCACTGGAAACACCATATATTTT.

The chain joins TRBV5-1 to TRBJ1-6, with D uncertain. From germline, CDR1 is SGHRS and CDR2 YFSETQ. Trimming removed 0 bases at V and 3 bases at J, with 7 bases between. This CDR3 is 15 amino acids long. This CDR3 is CASSLEPIYNSPLHF. CDR3 coding DNA: TGCGCCAGCAGCTTGGAGCCTATCTATAATTCACCCCTCCACTTT.

This chain links TRBV7-9 with TRBJ2-1; TRBD1 matches at 8 bases. Germline V lookup: CDR1 SEHNR, CDR2 FQNEAQ (reference sequence). This CDR3 has 17 residues. The junction had 9 bases not matched to a gene; V was cut back by 5 bases and J by 0 bases. The CDR3 DNA is TGTGCCAGCAGCCTATTACAGGGGGTCCGCTCCTACAATGAGCAGTTCTTC. Amino acid sequence: CASSLLQGVRSYNEQFF.

The V and J genes are TRBV27 and TRBJ1-1; D remains ambiguous. CDR1 MNHEY and CDR2 SMNVEV come from the germline V gene (reference sequence). The CDR3 has 13 residues. V lost 1 base, J lost 8 bases, and 11 bases lay in between. For the CDR3, the DNA is TGTGCCAGCAGTTTATTGGGAGGACGGGAAGCTTTCTTT. Translation gives CASSLLGGREAFF.

This chain joins TRBV29-1 and TRBJ1-5, with a weak D call TRBD1 (6 bases). This CDR3 contains 14 residues. From germline, CDR1 is SQVTM and CDR2 ANQGSEA. Trimming pared 6 bases from V and 4 bases from J, leaving 16 bases between. CDR3 loop: CSVWDTEWNQPQHF. Here the CDR3 DNA reads TGCAGCGTCTGGGACACCGAGTGGAATCAGCCCCAGCATTTT.

This chain joins TRBV6-1 and TRBJ2-1, with 9 positions matching TRBD2. V was pared by 2 bases and J by 4 bases, with 9 bases of the junction left unmatched. This CDR3 spans 17 amino acids. In germline, CDR1 is MNHNS, CDR2 SASEGT. The CDR3 is CASSELIAGGGYNEQFF. Written as DNA, the CDR3 is TGTGCCAGCAGTGAACTGATTGCGGGAGGGGGGTACAATGAGCAGTTCTTC.